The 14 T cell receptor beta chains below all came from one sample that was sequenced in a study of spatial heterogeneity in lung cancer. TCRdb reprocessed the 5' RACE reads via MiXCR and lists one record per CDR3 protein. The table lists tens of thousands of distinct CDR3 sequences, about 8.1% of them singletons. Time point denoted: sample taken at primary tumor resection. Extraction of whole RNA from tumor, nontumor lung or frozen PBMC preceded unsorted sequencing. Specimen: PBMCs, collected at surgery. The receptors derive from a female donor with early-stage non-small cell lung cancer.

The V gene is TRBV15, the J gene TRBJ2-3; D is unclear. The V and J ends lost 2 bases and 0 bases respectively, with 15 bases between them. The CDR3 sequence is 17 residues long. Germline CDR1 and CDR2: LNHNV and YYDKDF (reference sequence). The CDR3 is CATSRTNAETSTDTQYF. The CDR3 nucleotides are TGTGCCACCAGCAGAACCAACGCGGAGACTAGCACAGATACGCAGTATTTT.

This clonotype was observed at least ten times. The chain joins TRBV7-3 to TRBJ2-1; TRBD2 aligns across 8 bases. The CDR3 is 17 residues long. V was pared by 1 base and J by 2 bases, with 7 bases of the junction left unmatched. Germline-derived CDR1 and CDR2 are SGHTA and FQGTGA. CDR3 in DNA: TGTGCCAGCAGCTTAATCGGCGGGAGGTATGCCTACAATGAGCAGTTCTTC. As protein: CASSLIGGRYAYNEQFF.

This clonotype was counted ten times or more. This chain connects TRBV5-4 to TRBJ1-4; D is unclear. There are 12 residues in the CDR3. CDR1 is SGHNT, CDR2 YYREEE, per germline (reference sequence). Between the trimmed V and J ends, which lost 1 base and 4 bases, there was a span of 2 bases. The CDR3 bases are TGTGCCAGCAGCTTGTTTAATGAAAAACTGTTTTTT. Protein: CASSLFNEKLFF.

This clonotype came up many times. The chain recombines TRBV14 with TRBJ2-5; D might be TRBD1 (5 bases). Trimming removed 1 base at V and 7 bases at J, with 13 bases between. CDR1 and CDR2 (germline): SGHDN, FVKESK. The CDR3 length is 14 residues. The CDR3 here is CASSQASGQWTQYF. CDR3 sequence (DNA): TGTGCCAGCAGCCAAGCGTCAGGACAATGGACCCAGTACTTC. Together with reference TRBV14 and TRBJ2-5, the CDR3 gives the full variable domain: EAGVTQFPSHSVIEKGQTVTLRCDPISGHDNLYWYRRVMGKEIKFLLHFVKESKQDESGMPNNRFLAERTGGTYSTLKVQPAELEDSGVYFCASSQASGQWTQYFGPGTRLLVL.

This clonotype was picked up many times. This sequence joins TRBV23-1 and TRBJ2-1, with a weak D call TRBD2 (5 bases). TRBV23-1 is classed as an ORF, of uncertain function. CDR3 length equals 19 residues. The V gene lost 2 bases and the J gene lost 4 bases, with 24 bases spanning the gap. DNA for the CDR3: TGCGCCAGCAGTCAACTTTCTAGTGGACTGGGCTTGGGGTACAATGAGCAGTTCTTC. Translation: CASSQLSSGLGLGYNEQFF.

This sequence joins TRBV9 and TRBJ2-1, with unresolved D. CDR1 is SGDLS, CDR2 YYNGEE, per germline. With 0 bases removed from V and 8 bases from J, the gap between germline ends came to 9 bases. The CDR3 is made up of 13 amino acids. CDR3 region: CASSVGGFDEQFF. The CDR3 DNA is TGTGCCAGCAGCGTAGGAGGTTTCGATGAGCAGTTCTTC. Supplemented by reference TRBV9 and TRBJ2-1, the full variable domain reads DSGVTQTPKHLITATGQRVTLRCSPRSGDLSVYWYQQSLDQGLQFLIQYYNGEERAKGNILERFSAQQFPDLHSELNLSSLELGDSALYFCASSVGGFDEQFFGPGTRLTVL.

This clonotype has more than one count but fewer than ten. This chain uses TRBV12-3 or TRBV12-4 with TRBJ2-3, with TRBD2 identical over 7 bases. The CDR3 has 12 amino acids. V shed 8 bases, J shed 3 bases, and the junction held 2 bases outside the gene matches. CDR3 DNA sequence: TGTGCCAGCGCGGGAGCAACAGATACGCAGTATTTT. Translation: CASAGATDTQYF.

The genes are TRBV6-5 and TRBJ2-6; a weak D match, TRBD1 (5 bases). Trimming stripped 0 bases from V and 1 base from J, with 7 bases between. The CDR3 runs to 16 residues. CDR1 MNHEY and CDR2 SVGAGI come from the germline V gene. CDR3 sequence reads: CASSYSTVSGANVLTF. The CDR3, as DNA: TGTGCCAGCAGTTACTCGACAGTTTCTGGGGCCAACGTCCTGACTTTC.

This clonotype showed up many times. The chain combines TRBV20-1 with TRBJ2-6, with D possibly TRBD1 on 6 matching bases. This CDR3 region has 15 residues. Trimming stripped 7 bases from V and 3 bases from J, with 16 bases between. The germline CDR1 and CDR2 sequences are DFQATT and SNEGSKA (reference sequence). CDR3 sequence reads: CSGTDIYGGANVLTF. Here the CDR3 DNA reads TGCAGTGGGACAGATATTTACGGTGGGGCCAACGTCCTGACTTTC.

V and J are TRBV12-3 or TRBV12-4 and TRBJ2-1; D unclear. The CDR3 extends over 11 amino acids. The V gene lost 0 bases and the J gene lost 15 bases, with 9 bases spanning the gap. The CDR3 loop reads CASSLAGSSFF. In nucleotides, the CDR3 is TGTGCCAGCAGTTTAGCAGGGTCTTCGTTCTTC.

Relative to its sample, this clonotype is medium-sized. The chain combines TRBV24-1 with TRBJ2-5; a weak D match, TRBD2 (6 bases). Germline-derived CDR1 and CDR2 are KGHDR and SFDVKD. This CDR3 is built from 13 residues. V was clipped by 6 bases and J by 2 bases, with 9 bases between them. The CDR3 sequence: CATSFSGQETQYF. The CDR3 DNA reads TGTGCCACCAGTTTTAGCGGTCAAGAGACCCAGTACTTC.

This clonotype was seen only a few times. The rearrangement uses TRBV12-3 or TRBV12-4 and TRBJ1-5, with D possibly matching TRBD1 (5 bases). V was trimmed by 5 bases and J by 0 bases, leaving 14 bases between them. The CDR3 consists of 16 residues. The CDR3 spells CASSPRQFNSNQPQHF. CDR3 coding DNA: TGTGCCAGCAGTCCTAGACAGTTCAATAGCAATCAGCCCCAGCATTTT.

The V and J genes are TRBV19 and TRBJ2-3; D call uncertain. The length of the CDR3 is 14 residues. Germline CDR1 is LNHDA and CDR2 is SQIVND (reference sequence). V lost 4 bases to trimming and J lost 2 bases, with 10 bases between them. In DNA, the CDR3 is TGTGCCAGTAGTAGGCTGGTGTCCACAGATACGCAGTATTTT. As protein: CASSRLVSTDTQYF.

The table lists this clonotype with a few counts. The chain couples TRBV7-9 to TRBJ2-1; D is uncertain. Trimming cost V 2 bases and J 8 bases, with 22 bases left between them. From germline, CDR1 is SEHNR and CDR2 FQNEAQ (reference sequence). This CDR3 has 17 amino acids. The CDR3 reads CASSLRTSPTEWDEQFF. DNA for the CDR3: TGTGCCAGCAGCTTACGGACGTCCCCCACAGAGTGGGATGAGCAGTTCTTC.